The next 10 T cell receptor beta chains were all read from a single sample in a study of blood T cells in healthy people across ages. A sample-barcoded 5' primer and a J-beta primer mix were used in a second PCR of roughly 7 to 12 cycles. TCRdb re-derived calls from the 5' RACE reads in MiXCR, one entry per CDR3 protein. The top ten clones hold around 50% of a sample with 380,000 or so distinct CDR3 sequences, about half of them seen once. Sequencing input: blood. The receptor source for this set is a man in his fifties or sixties in good health.

This clonotype turned up a few times. The chain uses TRBV7-9 and TRBJ1-2, with D perhaps TRBD1 (5 bases). V lost 5 bases to trimming and J lost 4 bases, with 23 bases between them. The CDR3 runs to 17 residues. Germline values: CDR1 SEHNR, CDR2 FQNEAQ (reference sequence). As DNA, the CDR3 is TGTGCCAGCAGCCTATGGGGGGGAATAAACGGCTCCTATGGCTACACCTTC. This encodes CASSLWGGINGSYGYTF. Filled out from reference TRBV7-9 and TRBJ1-2, the complete variable domain reads DTGVSQNPRHKITKRGQNVTFRCDPISEHNRLYWYRQTLGQGPEFLTYFQNEAQLEKSRLLSDRFSAERPKGSFSTLEIQRTEQGDSAMYLCASSLWGGINGSYGYTFGSGTRLTVV.

The V and J genes are TRBV18 and TRBJ2-5; D is unclear. The length of the CDR3 is 13 residues. V was shortened by 3 bases and J by 7 bases, with 12 bases between the two germline ends. Germline V gene lookup returns CDR1 KGHSH and CDR2 LQKENI. CDR3 DNA sequence: TGTGCCAGCTCACCCCGCGAACCAAGGACCCAGTACTTC. Protein: CASSPREPRTQYF.

The gene calls are TRBV12-3 or TRBV12-4 and TRBJ2-5, with 7 bases aligning to TRBD1. V was pared by 8 bases and J by 5 bases, with 11 bases of the junction left unmatched. The CDR3 runs to 14 residues. CDR3 DNA: TGTGCCAGCGGCTCGACAGGGCCCTCGGAGACCCAGTACTTC. Amino acids: CASGSTGPSETQYF.

This chain connects TRBV2 to TRBJ2-7; 9 positions agree with TRBD1. With 9 bases clipped from V and 4 bases from J, the junction kept 10 bases outside the gene matches. This CDR3 comprises 14 residues. CDR1 is SNHLY and CDR2 is FYNNEI in the germline V gene. DNA for the CDR3: TGTGCCAGGGGGAGACAGGGGGGATCTTACGAGCAGTACTTC. Translated, it gives CARGRQGGSYEQYF.

Points on this clonotype: Just one base apart from a much larger clone, this may be a read error. The V gene is TRBV20-1, the J gene TRBJ2-7; D is unresolved. The germline V gene has CDR1 DFQATT and CDR2 SNEGSKA (reference sequence). CDR3 length equals 12 residues. V gave up 6 bases and J gave up 1 base, with 10 bases separating them. This CDR3 is CSANDDSYEQYF. The DNA of the CDR3 is TGCAGTGCCAACGACGATTCCTACGAGCAGTACTTC.

This clonotype has only one observation. The chain combines TRBV25-1 with TRBJ2-3; D perhaps matches TRBD2 (6 bases). Germline assignment: CDR1 MGHDK and CDR2 SYGVNS. The CDR3 covers 15 residues. V was trimmed by 5 bases and J by 4 bases, leaving 16 bases between them. The CDR3: CASSWGGKSADTQYF. CDR3 coding DNA: TGTGCCAGCAGTTGGGGCGGGAAAAGTGCAGATACGCAGTATTTT.

This clonotype was counted between two and nine times. This chain uses TRBV28 with TRBJ2-7; 13 nucleotides agree with TRBD2. The CDR3 has 16 amino acids. Trimming took 5 bases from V and 2 from J; bases not matched to a gene: 6. The germline CDR1 and CDR2 sequences are MDHEN and SYDVKM. The CDR3, as DNA: TGTGCCAGCAGTGCCCTCACTAGCGGGAGGGCCTACGAGCAGTACTTC. Residues: CASSALTSGRAYEQYF.

This chain links TRBV2 with TRBJ2-4, with 9 bases identical to TRBD1. The DNA end is more similar to TRBJ2-7, so the J call may be wrong. CDR1 and CDR2 (germline): SNHLY, FYNNEI. The CDR3 is made up of 15 amino acids. The chain's CDR3 is CASSDRTGALDEQYF. The CDR3 DNA reads TGTGCCAGCAGTGACCGGACAGGGGCTCTCGACGAGCAGTACTTC.

This clonotype was found a few times. This chain joins TRBV7-2 and TRBJ1-2, with no clear D. Germline assignment: CDR1 SGHTA and CDR2 FQGNSA. V was pared by 1 base and J by 0 bases, with 6 bases between. CDR3 size: 14 residues. The CDR3 nucleotides are TGTGCCAGCAGCTTAGGGTCAGCTAACTATGGCTACACCTTC. Protein: CASSLGSANYGYTF. Complete variable domain (other parts from reference TRBV7-2 and TRBJ1-2): GAGVSQSPSNKVTEKGKDVELRCDPISGHTALYWYRQSLGQGLEFLIYFQGNSAPDKSGLPSDRFSAERTGGSVSTLTIQRTQQEDSAVYLCASSLGSANYGYTFGSGTRLTVV.

This chain connects TRBV7-2 to TRBJ2-3; the match to TRBD1 covers 7 bases. The junction had 2 bases not matched to a gene; V was cut back by 2 bases and J by 3 bases. The germline CDR1 and CDR2 sequences are SGHTA and FQGNSA. This CDR3 region has 14 residues. The CDR3 sequence is CASSLQGDTDTQYF. The CDR3 DNA sequence: TGTGCCAGCAGCTTACAGGGGGATACAGATACGCAGTATTTT.